The rows below give T cell receptor beta chains drawn from one sample of a study of PD-1 blockade in classical Hodgkin lymphoma. Assay: immunoSEQ multiplex PCR; the TCRdb copy retains only in-frame clones and omits some. The sample holds approximately 89,000 clones; approximately 88% are singletons and the top ten take 12%. Material: peripheral blood mononuclear cells (PBMCs), obtained at baseline. These receptors all come from a human donor with classical Hodgkin lymphoma. Each CDR3 is given with its conserved first and last residue. The D gene is left open where the match is weak. Clone size is shown for a subset of rows, as once, few, many or a class of expanded clone.

cdr3_length j_call v_call clone_size d_call cdr3_nt cdr3_aa
18 TRBJ2-1 TRBV12-5 - TRBD2 TGTGCTAGTGGTCCCCTGGGCACTACTAGCGGTCCCTACAATGAGCAGTTCTTC CASGPLGTTSGPYNEQFF
12 TRBJ2-3 TRBV29-1 - - TGCAGCGTTGAATACAGCACAGATACGCAGTATTTT CSVEYSTDTQYF
15 TRBJ2-1 TRBV5-1 - - TGCGCCAGCAGCCAGGACGGTAGCTCCTACAATGAGCAGTTCTTC CASSQDGSSYNEQFF
16 TRBJ1-3 TRBV19 once - TGTGCCAGTGGGGGGCCAAGGGACATCTCTGGAAACACCATATATTTT CASGGPRDISGNTIYF
15 TRBJ2-2 TRBV5-4 few TRBD2 TGTGCCAGCAGCTCCGGGACTACCCGAACCGGGGAGCTGTTTTTT CASSSGTTRTGELFF
12 TRBJ2-3 TRBV25-1 - - TGTGCCAGCAGCCCCTTCACAGATACGCAGTATTTT CASSPFTDTQYF
16 TRBJ1-5 TRBV4-2 - - TGTGCCAGCAGCCAGGATTCACAGGGTACGGCTCAGCCCCAGCATTTT CASSQDSQGTAQPQHF
17 TRBJ2-2 TRBV5-1 - TRBD2 TGCGCCAGCAGCACGGGACTAGCGGGATTTCGCACCGGGGAGCTGTTTTTT CASSTGLAGFRTGELFF
17 TRBJ2-7 TRBV27 - TRBD2 TGTGCCAGCAGTGTACTAGCGGGAGGGCGAGGTCTCTACGAGCAGTACTTC CASSVLAGGRGLYEQYF
14 TRBJ2-7 TRBV30 - TRBD2 TGTGCCTGGAGTGCGGGACTAGCGGGGGAGGAGCAGTACTTC CAWSAGLAGEEQYF
15 TRBJ1-2 TRBV10-3 - TRBD1 TGTGCCATCAGTGAGGTGGGACAGGGAAACTATGGCTACACCTTC CAISEVGQGNYGYTF
13 TRBJ1-1 TRBV6-6 - - TGTGCCAGCAGTGATAGACAGATAACTGAAGCTTTCTTT CASSDRQITEAFF
14 TRBJ2-3 TRBV7-8 once - TGTGCCAGCAGCTTAGGTGCAGGCACAGATACGCAGTATTTT CASSLGAGTDTQYF
14 TRBJ2-7 TRBV27 - TRBD1 TGTGCCAGCAAACCGGGACAGGGTAGCTACGAGCAGTACTTC CASKPGQGSYEQYF
15 TRBJ2-5 TRBV14 - TRBD2 TGTGCCAGCAGCCAGTCGACTAGCGGGACAGAGACCCAGTACTTC CASSQSTSGTETQYF
14 TRBJ2-2 TRBV10-3 - - TGTGCCATCACTGGCGGGACCGTGGCCGGGGAGCTGTTTTTT CAITGGTVAGELFF
14 TRBJ2-7 TRBV19 - TRBD2 TGTGCCAGTAGTATGACTAGCGGGACCTACGAGCAGTACTTC CASSMTSGTYEQYF
16 TRBJ2-7 TRBV19 once TRBD2 TGTGCCAGTAGTATCCGGGCTAGCGGGGATGGCTACGAGCAGTACTTC CASSIRASGDGYEQYF
14 TRBJ2-1 TRBV5-1 once - TGCGCCAGCAGCTTACTAGCATCCTACAATGAGCAGTTCTTC CASSLLASYNEQFF
13 TRBJ2-1 TRBV19 once TRBD2 TGTGCCAGTAGGCCCGGGACTAGCGGGGGAGGGGTCTTC CASRPGTSGGGVF
13 TRBJ1-1 TRBV6-6 once - TGTGCCAGCAGACCCGCAGAGAACACTGAAGCTTTCTTT CASRPAENTEAFF
15 TRBJ2-1 TRBV5-1 - - TGCGCCAGCAGCTTATGGGACCAGAGTTACAATGAGCAGTTCTTC CASSLWDQSYNEQFF
15 TRBJ2-2 TRBV12-5 once - TGTGCTAGTGGTTTGTGGTTAGCGGCAACCGGGGAGCTGTTTTTT CASGLWLAATGELFF
11 TRBJ2-5 TRBV28 - - TGTGCCAGCAGTACCAGAGGCGGGGGCGACTTC CASSTRGGGDF
15 TRBJ2-1 TRBV2 - TRBD2 TGTGCCAGTCTACTGGGACTAGCGGGAGACAATGAGCAGTTCTTC CASLLGLAGDNEQFF
13 TRBJ2-1 TRBV7-2 once - TGTGCCAGCAGCTTAACAGGGTACAATGAGCAGTTCTTC CASSLTGYNEQFF
19 TRBJ2-6 TRBV5-1 once TRBD1 TGCGCCAGCAGCTTGACCGGGACAGGGGTCTCTACTGGGGCCAACGTCCTGACTTTC CASSLTGTGVSTGANVLTF
14 TRBJ2-7 TRBV5-4 - - TGTGCCAGCAGCTTGGTACAGTATTGGGGTGAGCAGTACTTC CASSLVQYWGEQYF
12 TRBJ2-5 TRBV19 - - TGTGCCAGTAGCCTGAGAGGGGAGACCCAGTACTTC CASSLRGETQYF
14 TRBJ2-7 TRBV6-6 - - TGTGCCAGCAGTTACGATCCGGGGGCGTGGGAGCAGTACTTC CASSYDPGAWEQYF
14 TRBJ2-7 TRBV7-7 - - TGTGCCAGCAGCTTGGGGGACGGAGCCTACGAGCAGTACTTC CASSLGDGAYEQYF
12 TRBJ1-5 TRBV2 - - TGTGCCAGCGGACGGCCAGATCAGCCCCAGCATTTT CASGRPDQPQHF
14 TRBJ2-7 TRBV7-9 - - TGTGCCAGCAGCTTACTAGCAGAGGTCTACGAGCAGTACTTC CASSLLAEVYEQYF
14 TRBJ2-7 TRBV27 - TRBD2 TGTGCCAGCAGTTTCCAGCGGGAGGGCTACGAGCAGTACTTC CASSFQREGYEQYF
16 TRBJ1-5 TRBV19 - - TGTGCCAGTGCGGGGGGCTCCCACTCAATCAATCAGCCCCAGCATTTT CASAGGSHSINQPQHF